The 27 T cell receptor beta chains presented below share a single source sample, sequenced in a study of shared clonotypes between healthy human individuals. Assay: immunoSEQ multiplex PCR; the TCRdb copy retains only in-frame clones and omits some. This table has under 1,100,000 clones, around three quarters appearing once. Sequencing used memory CD4+ T cells from PBMCs. Subset given: CD45RA-negative fraction. The receptors stem from a man aged 18 to 35 in good health. Some clones in this sample may be carry-over from other donors' samples.

This clone was seen a handful of times. The chain is built from TRBV7-2 and TRBJ1-5, with TRBD1 identical over 7 bases. The V segment lost 4 bases and the J segment 2 bases; nucleotides outside the gene matches: 5. The germline CDR1 and CDR2 sequences are SGHTA and FQGNSA. This CDR3 has 15 residues. CDR3 sequence (DNA): TGTGCCAGCAGCTCACAGGGGAGTGGCAATCAGCCCCAGCATTTT. Its protein product is CASSSQGSGNQPQHF.

This chain joins TRBV21-1 and TRBJ1-1. TRBV21-1 is a listed pseudogene. The CDR3 has 12 residues. The CDR3 is CASSPSWTEAFF. The CDR3 DNA reads TGTGCCAGCAGCCCGTCCTGGACTGAAGCTTTCTTT.

This clone was detected once. V usage is TRBV7-8 and J usage is TRBJ2-1; 9 bases map to TRBD2. Germline CDR1 and CDR2: SGHVS and FQNEAQ. Germline trimming cut 5 bases from V and 4 bases from J; bases unmatched to any gene: 6. The CDR3 runs to 15 residues. CDR3 residues: CASSAASGTYNEQFF. As DNA, the CDR3 is TGTGCCAGCAGCGCAGCTAGCGGGACGTACAATGAGCAGTTCTTC.

The CDR3, as DNA: TGTGCCAGCAGCTCGGCAGGGGGAACAGATACGCAGTATTTT. Protein sequence: CASSSAGGTDTQYF. The V gene is TRBV5-6, the J gene TRBJ2-3; TRBD1 matches 7 bases. Germline V lookup: CDR1 SGHDT, CDR2 YYEEEE. The junction had 4 bases not matched to a gene; V was cut back by 3 bases and J by 3 bases. The CDR3 runs 14 residues.

The chain is built from TRBV5-4 and TRBJ2-3; 8 bases agree with TRBD1. After removal of 3 bases from V and 2 bases from J, the junction contained 11 bases not matched to a gene. The CDR3 spans 17 residues. The germline V gene has CDR1 SGHNT and CDR2 YYREEE (reference sequence). The DNA of the CDR3 is TGTGCCAGCAGCTCCCATAGGACAGGGCAACACACAGATACGCAGTATTTT. Amino acid sequence: CASSSHRTGQHTDTQYF.

This chain links TRBV11-3 with TRBJ2-1; TRBD2 agrees at 7 bases. There are 12 residues in the CDR3. Germline CDR1 reads SGHNT; CDR2 reads YENEEA. J lost 9 bases, V lost 1 base, and 0 bases had no gene match. The DNA of the CDR3 is TGTGCCAGCAGCTTAGGGGAGGGTGAGCAGTTCTTC. Protein sequence: CASSLGEGEQFF.

About this clone itself: The sample holds other DNA sequences that translate to the same CDR3. The chain links TRBV6-5 to TRBJ1-5; possibly TRBD1 for D (6 bases). CDR1 MNHEY and CDR2 SVGAGI come from the germline V gene. The length of the CDR3 is 13 residues. Trimming cost V 7 bases and J 3 bases, with 10 bases left between them. CDR3 nucleotides: TGTGCCAGCAAAGGGGGAGTCAATCAGCCCCAGCATTTT. Translation gives CASKGGVNQPQHF.

The chain is built from TRBV2 and TRBJ2-2, with 7 bases matching TRBD2. CDR3 size: 15 residues. V trimming: 4 bases; J trimming: 1 base; junction bases outside the gene matches: 3. Germline values: CDR1 SNHLY, CDR2 FYNNEI. The CDR3: CASSAQRGNTGELFF. CDR3 nucleotide sequence: TGTGCCAGCAGTGCCCAGCGGGGGAACACCGGGGAGCTGTTTTTT.

The count of this clone is one. The V call is TRBV2, the J call TRBJ2-3; unclear D gene. This CDR3 spans 12 amino acids. Trimming shortened V by 5 bases and J by 6 bases, and 9 bases separated the two germline ends. CDR1 SNHLY and CDR2 FYNNEI come from the germline V gene. CDR3 DNA: TGTGCCAGCAGTTCTAGTAGCGATACGCAGTATTTT. Its translation: CASSSSSDTQYF.

The chain couples TRBV5-1 to TRBJ2-2, with D unclear. This CDR3 has 12 amino acids. Per germline, CDR1 SGHRS and CDR2 YFSETQ. Between the trimmed V and J ends, which lost 0 bases and 6 bases, there was a span of 3 bases. The CDR3 reads CASSLVSGELFF. CDR3 DNA: TGCGCCAGCAGCTTGGTGTCCGGGGAGCTGTTTTTT.

This chain links TRBV15 with TRBJ1-2; D not resolved. CDR1 and CDR2 from the germline V gene are LNHNV and YYDKDF (reference sequence). Trimming pared 3 bases from V and 4 bases from J, leaving 9 bases between. The CDR3 length is 13 residues. The CDR3 DNA reads TGTGCCACCAGCAGGGAAGCAGTCTATGGCTACACCTTC. It encodes CATSREAVYGYTF. The variable domain in full, with the rest retrieved from reference TRBV15 and TRBJ1-2, is DAMVIQNPRYQVTQFGKPVTLSCSQTLNHNVMYWYQQKSSQAPKLLFHYYDKDFNNEADTPDNFQSRRPNTSFCFLDIRSPGLGDTAMYLCATSREAVYGYTFGSGTRLTVV.

Of note for this clone: This sample also contains other DNA sequences that code for the same CDR3. CDR3 loop: CAWSPGNSGNTIYF. In DNA form, the CDR3 reads TGTGCCTGGAGTCCGGGGAACTCTGGAAACACCATATATTTT. V usage is TRBV30 and J usage is TRBJ1-3; D unresolved. The CDR3 spans 14 residues. Trimming removed 2 bases from V and 0 bases from J, with 8 bases in between. The germline gives CDR1 GTSNPN, CDR2 SVGIG (reference sequence).

This chain links TRBV4-3 with TRBJ1-5, with a possible D match to TRBD1 (5 bases). The CDR3 spans 15 residues. V was shortened by 5 bases and J by 4 bases, with 15 bases between the two germline ends. The V gene's germline CDR1 is LGHNA and CDR2 YSLEER. CDR3 in amino acids: CASSLDWGPNQPQHF. The CDR3 DNA is TGCGCCAGCAGCTTAGATTGGGGACCAAATCAGCCCCAGCATTTT.

The genes are TRBV9 and TRBJ2-3; D unresolved. The CDR3 sequence is 16 residues long. Germline CDR1 and CDR2: SGDLS and YYNGEE. Trimming removed 0 bases at V and 0 bases at J, with 11 bases between. In DNA form, the CDR3 reads TGTGCCAGCAGCGTAGCTTTGGCAGCTAGCACAGATACGCAGTATTTT. Protein sequence: CASSVALAASTDTQYF.

The chain couples TRBV19 to TRBJ2-1, with D possibly being TRBD2 (5 bases). Trimming removed 7 bases at V and 4 bases at J, with 14 bases between. CDR3 length equals 14 residues. Germline-derived CDR1 and CDR2 are LNHDA and SQIVND (reference sequence). The CDR3 spells CASTHGRVYNEQFF. The CDR3, as DNA: TGTGCCAGTACTCATGGGCGGGTGTACAATGAGCAGTTCTTC.

The chain is built from TRBV5-4 and TRBJ2-1, with TRBD2 matching 8 bases. Germline CDR1 SGHNT, CDR2 YYREEE (reference sequence). The CDR3 spans 17 residues. Trimming took 1 base from V and 5 from J; bases not matched to a gene: 11. This CDR3 is CASSLKTGTRINNEQFF. As DNA, the CDR3 is TGTGCCAGCAGCTTGAAGACCGGGACTAGAATTAACAATGAGCAGTTCTTC.

The chain links TRBV14 to TRBJ2-4; either TRBD1 or TRBD2 may fit D (5 bases each). CDR1 and CDR2 from the germline V gene are SGHDN and FVKESK. V dropped 4 bases and J dropped 8 bases, with 18 bases sitting between them. The CDR3 sequence is 15 residues long. CDR3 sequence: CASSPRRGPRDIQYF. The DNA for the CDR3 is TGTGCCAGCAGCCCCCGACGGGGCCCTAGGGACATTCAGTACTTC.

The chain links TRBV29-1 to TRBJ2-1; no definite D call. The CDR3 is made up of 11 amino acids. The germline gives CDR1 SQVTM, CDR2 ANQGSEA. Trimming took 1 base from V and 4 from J, leaving 2 bases between them. The CDR3 DNA follows: TGCAGCGTTGAAGGGTACAATGAGCAGTTCTTC. Translating it yields CSVEGYNEQFF.

This chain uses TRBV11-3 with TRBJ2-3; 7 bases match TRBD2. Germline trimming cut 5 bases from V and 4 bases from J; bases unmatched to any gene: 15. The CDR3 contains 17 residues. Germline CDR1 reads SGHNT; CDR2 reads YENEEA. This chain's CDR3 is CASSPHGGAGSADTQYF. CDR3 bases: TGTGCCAGCAGCCCCCACGGGGGAGCGGGAAGCGCAGATACGCAGTATTTT.

This sequence joins TRBV5-1 and TRBJ2-5; TRBD1 matches at 7 bases. V dropped 3 bases and J dropped 2; count of bases not matched to a gene: 7. Per the germline V gene, CDR1 is SGHRS and CDR2 is YFSETQ. CDR3 size: 15 residues. The CDR3: CASSSSTGRQETQYF. The CDR3, as DNA: TGCGCCAGCAGCTCTTCGACAGGGCGACAAGAGACCCAGTACTTC.

The J gene is TRBJ1-3, the V gene TRBV28; D is uncertain. Germline loops: CDR1 MDHEN, CDR2 SYDVKM. V was clipped by 5 bases and J by 0 bases, with 5 bases between them. The length of the CDR3 is 13 residues. The DNA of the CDR3 is TGTGCCAGCAGTGGGTACTCTGGAAACACCATATATTTT. Translating it yields CASSGYSGNTIYF.

V is TRBV27 and J is TRBJ2-6; no reliable D call. V lost 5 bases and J lost 1, with 9 bases in between. The germline CDR1 and CDR2 sequences are MNHEY and SMNVEV (reference sequence). This CDR3 has 15 amino acids. This chain's CDR3 is CASSPRASGANVLTF. CDR3 nucleotide sequence: TGTGCCAGCAGTCCACGGGCATCTGGGGCCAACGTCCTGACTTTC.

The gene calls are TRBV28 and TRBJ1-1, with D uncertain. Germline V lookup: CDR1 MDHEN, CDR2 SYDVKM. The germline V and J ends were trimmed by 2 bases and 6 bases, with 16 bases remaining between them. CDR3 length equals 15 residues. The chain's CDR3 is CASSLIPGPPPEAFF. The CDR3 DNA reads TGTGCCAGCAGTTTAATACCGGGTCCACCCCCTGAAGCTTTCTTT.

The gene calls are TRBV4-3 and TRBJ1-3, with D maybe TRBD1 (5 bases). CDR3 length equals 16 residues. V was shortened by 0 bases and J by 2 bases, with 11 bases between the two germline ends. CDR1 and CDR2 from the germline V gene are LGHNA and YSLEER. CDR3 loop: CASSQDYGGTGNTIYF. Written as DNA, the CDR3 is TGCGCCAGCAGCCAAGATTATGGGGGAACTGGAAACACCATATATTTT.

The chain uses TRBV7-2 and TRBJ2-7, with D hard to call. Deletions cut 1 base from V and 5 bases from J, with 15 bases between. This CDR3 spans 15 amino acids. Per the germline V gene, CDR1 is SGHTA and CDR2 is FQGNSA. The CDR3 is CASSLGRWAAHEQYF. The CDR3 DNA reads TGTGCCAGCAGCTTAGGTCGTTGGGCAGCCCACGAGCAGTACTTC.

This clone was picked up a small number of times. This chain joins TRBV15 and TRBJ2-7, with 14 bases that match TRBD2. V was pared by 4 bases and J by 6 bases, with 5 bases of the junction left unmatched. Germline CDR1 LNHNV, CDR2 YYDKDF (reference sequence). The CDR3 has 15 amino acids. For the CDR3, the DNA is TGTGCCACCAGCACCGGGACTAGCGGGAGACCCGAGCAGTACTTC. Its protein is CATSTGTSGRPEQYF. The entire variable domain, with the rest obtained from reference TRBV15 and TRBJ2-7, is as follows: DAMVIQNPRYQVTQFGKPVTLSCSQTLNHNVMYWYQQKSSQAPKLLFHYYDKDFNNEADTPDNFQSRRPNTSFCFLDIRSPGLGDTAMYLCATSTGTSGRPEQYFGPGTRLTVT.

The gene calls are TRBV14 and TRBJ2-1, with D uncertain. V was shortened by 4 bases and J by 6 bases, with 10 bases between the two germline ends. The CDR3 length is 13 residues. Germline lookup yields CDR1 SGHDN and CDR2 FVKESK. DNA for the CDR3: TGTGCCAGCAGCCCCGGGTGGTTCAATGAGCAGTTCTTC. Encoded protein: CASSPGWFNEQFF. Filled out from reference TRBV14 and TRBJ2-1, the complete variable domain reads EAGVTQFPSHSVIEKGQTVTLRCDPISGHDNLYWYRRVMGKEIKFLLHFVKESKQDESGMPNNRFLAERTGGTYSTLKVQPAELEDSGVYFCASSPGWFNEQFFGPGTRLTVL.